This TCR beta chain derives from a study of cytomegalovirus exposure and HLA in healthy donors (dated by TCRdb to between 2016 and 2019). Turning to the overall study: An earlier analysis of roughly 500 of the donors reported approximately 300 Gb of sequence data and roughly 110 million unique TCR beta sequences from 150 million to 200 million T cells. Approximately 300 gigabases of sequencing data and 75 million to 85 million unique TCR sequences made up an early release that covered about 640 HLA-typed donors. The number of typed donors differed by locus: about 620-630 for A, B, C, DRB1 and DQB1; 500 to 550 for DQA1; 606 for DPA1; and around 450 for DPB1. Rather than using new phenotypic data, the later analysis identified candidate immune exposures from TCR beta sequences and from how often those sequences occurred across donors. A later analysis re-analyzed previously published TCR beta repertoires from approximately 670 donors and added high-resolution HLA genotyping to study TCR occurrence patterns. Besides the first cohort of roughly 640 subjects, a separate validation cohort made up of 120 different subjects was used. Because of strong linkage in the cohort, roughly five DR-DQ haplotypes were treated as single units for association and clustering. Of the roughly 400 genotyped donors, around 81% fell in the genetic ancestry cluster associated with self-reported Caucasian donors. Every repertoire in the discovery cohort had been generated on one and the same sequencing platform. Class I and class II HLA loci were covered by the typing at four-digit resolution. Among roughly 400 genotyped donors of the cohort, an average of about 220,000 unique TCR beta nucleotide sequences was sequenced per donor, of which 15% to 20% were non-productive. The study was designed to test whether signatures of past pathogen exposure could be identified by cataloging public T cell receptors. A later genetic analysis used genome-wide SNP genotypes for about 60% of the roughly 700 donors, treating that subset as a discovery cohort. An earlier analysis of fewer than 750 of the donors used high-throughput TCR beta sequencing to judge whether each TCR beta V gene segment behaved as functional or pseudogenic. The T cell repertoires of around 730 subjects were profiled by immunosequencing and related to cytomegalovirus serostatus. To predict cytomegalovirus infection status, the study combined high-throughput TCR immunosequencing, statistical association of individual TCRs with disease status, and machine learning. Alongside the repertoire data, information on donor age, sex, ethnicity and CMV serostatus was compiled.

The cohort consisted of 650 to 850 healthy bone marrow donors. At the time of sampling, all cohort members were nominally healthy, though unrecorded immune exposures were likely present. The donor tested CMV seronegative, placing the donor among the 350 to 400 seronegative members of the cohort. Each donor provided a peripheral blood sample, and peripheral blood mononuclear cells were used for TCR beta sequencing. The Qiagen DNeasy Blood Extraction Kit was used to extract genomic DNA from the blood cell samples. Receptor libraries were prepared by the immunoSEQ multiplex PCR assay. For the multiplex PCR, a mixture combining 60 forward primers for TCR Vbeta segments and 13 reverse primers for TCR Jbeta segments was used. The CDR3 region of rearranged TCR beta genes was amplified from genomic DNA by a multiplex PCR assay. On the Illumina HiSeq System, the amplified TCR beta libraries were sequenced as 87-base-pair reads. The authors' pipeline ran thus. A later analysis tallied 75 million to 95 million unique TCR beta chains across the 666 repertoires, and around 9.9 million of those chains were shared by two or more donors. A nearest-neighbor algorithm error-corrected the raw reads and collapsed the reads into unique sequences, merging closely related sequences to remove PCR and sequencing errors. CDR3 sequences were aligned to IMGT reference sequences to assign V, D and J gene segments. Each retained sequence needed at least a six-nucleotide match to both a V gene segment and a J gene segment. A rearrangement was called productive if the CDR3 had no stop codons and remained in frame with V and J, and every other rearrangement was called non-productive. Following IMGT convention, CDR3 was defined as the stretch from the second conserved V-encoded cysteine up to the conserved J-encoded phenylalanine. The earlier analysis of some 580 of the donors excluded any sequence lacking an unambiguous match to a single V gene segment. In an earlier analysis of several hundred of the donors, V segments were called functional above 56.7% productive rearrangements and were called segregating when the between-donor standard deviation exceeded 5%. A statistical classification framework was built to diagnose cytomegalovirus status from the catalog of TCR beta chain sequences. V and J gene assignment, in a later analysis, came from comparing TCR nucleotide sequences with IMGT/GENE-DB human TR gene sequences. Using the TCRdist pipeline, a later analysis assigned CDR3 sequences along with most-parsimonious VDJ recombination scenarios. In a later analysis, every TCR beta chain was defined by the combination of its CDR3 amino acid sequence and its V-gene family, and reads without a unique V-gene family were dropped. A later analysis removed 592 highly shared, low-generation-probability nucleotide sequences to deal with suspected cross-contamination and a sequencing artifact. A later analysis calculated a clonal expansion index for each public chain from normalized within-repertoire ranks of inferred template counts. A later analysis computed generation probabilities with a VDJ recombination model fitted to out-of-frame rearrangements, and checked the results against IGoR. In a later analysis, hypergeometric tests were used to score TCR-TCR, TCR-HLA and TCR-CMV co-occurrence, with a repertoire-size bias correction applied to TCR pairs. A later analysis estimated false discovery rates by permuting HLA or CMV assignments 20 times. In a later analysis, co-occurring TCRs were grouped with DBSCAN, and TCRdist sequence similarity was added when clustering was performed within HLA-allele-positive subsets. Co-occurrence clustering excluded repertoires with fewer than 30,000 or more than 120,000 public chains, plus five with anomalous nucleotide sharing. This immuneACCESS table, as held by TCRdb, lists in-frame sequences with V and J called but not all clones. Of the missing ones, under half trace to an unresolved V gene in checked studies; the others have no known cause. V and J calls plus clone size are reproduced from that table; the DNA served to infer D and trimming. In this sample the table shows about 130,000 clones, around 72% of which occur a single time. The top ten constitute around 1.5% of the sample.

As for this clone: What antigen it recognizes has not been identified. No base qualities exist here, and no much larger clone lies one base off it.

Trimming costs V 6 bases and J 3 bases, and their ends lie 17 bases apart. CDR1 SNHLY and CDR2 FYNNEI were looked up in the germline V gene. The CDR3, cysteine through phenylalanine, is 15 amino acids long. Solely the CDR3 DNA is kept, with 45 bases framed from the first base. Overall study results and their limits: In a later analysis, over 15,000 TCR beta sequences were associated with specific HLA alleles at a false discovery rate of 0.05. Because the 87-base-pair reads could not distinguish some IMGT-functional V segments, including TRBV6-2 and TRBV6-3, those segments were excluded. Compared with the approximately 670-donor mean, donors in an Asian-associated ancestry cluster had fewer N-insertions in productive TCRs, according to a later genetic analysis. Correlated functional status among segregating V segments might be attributable to linkage disequilibrium, but an unknown experimental factor could not be ruled out. Compared with equally common non-associated chains, HLA-associated TCR beta chains in a later analysis were more clonally expanded and had lower generation probabilities. Three of the identified cytomegalovirus-associated TCR beta chains were confirmed in vitro to be specific for cytomegalovirus antigens. Cytomegalovirus status was reported to be diagnosed by the classifier with high specificity and sensitivity in both the original and validation cohorts. While some public TCRs were present in many individuals, most TCR sequences turned up only very rarely across donors. In an earlier analysis of roughly 560 of the donors, most TCR beta V segments were observed in productive rearrangements about 87% or about 30% of the time, broadly matching IMGT annotations. The study listed 150 to 200 TCR beta chains as associated with cytomegalovirus. A further reported finding was that TCR beta sequences accurately predicted the HLA-A and HLA-B alleles for most subjects in the first cohort. A later genetic analysis associated a missense DCLRE1C variant with V-gene and J-gene trimming of TCR beta chains, and an independent cohort replicated the association. Because counts were too low, seventeen rarely observed V segments, including chromosome 9 orphons, were left out of the earlier analysis of several hundred of the donors. Only TCR beta chains were sequenced in this cohort, and the absence of alpha or paired-chain data limited detectable features. The authors suggested that the approach could potentially be extended to other disease states and immunological phenotypes. When HLA alleles, especially DR and DQ, strongly co-occurred, attributing TCR associations to individual alleles was difficult. CMV serostatus was the only immune exposure information available for the cohort. According to a later analysis, TCR association rates differed among HLA loci, with DRB1 alleles showing the most associated TCRs and HLA-C alleles showing the fewest. The sequencing pipeline was judged likely to have produced a cluster of highly shared sequence variants as a technical artifact. Roughly uniform sequencing depth across donors was assumed in presence/absence analyses, although this assumption may not hold. According to a later analysis, most CMV-associated TCR beta chains appeared to be HLA-restricted, and the HLA associations seemed to be driven largely by CMV exposure. Several of the top co-occurrence clusters appeared to be linked to parvovirus B19, influenza, CMV and Epstein-Barr virus, according to a later analysis. Because some donors lacked HLA typing at each locus, the association tests relied only on the typed subset.

The chain employs TRBV2 and TRBJ1-1; 6 matching bases give a weak D call of TRBD1. Sequenced input: PBMCs. The sequence was collected from a woman aged 18-29 years in good health and CMV-seronegative. The CDR3 in this case is CASRVGTTVYTEAFF. The nucleotides read TGTGCCAGCAGGGTAGGGACAACCGTATACACTGAAGCTTTCTTT.